The clone carrying this T cell receptor (beta chain) has a single count. The study assigned cohorts using participant-reported clinical history. Those designated as exposed participants met a COVID-19 case within 2 weeks before study entry. This sample stems from a study of blood T cell repertoires in COVID-19. Overall study: Specimens from acute and convalescent COVID-19 originated in the United States, Italy and Spain. Sources were T cells, B-cell-depleted T cells, or PBMCs; the material itself was cDNA or gDNA.

The CDR3 is made up of 15 amino acids. V was trimmed by 0 bases and J by 1 base, leaving 9 bases between them. Germline CDR1 and CDR2: KGHSH and LQKENI. Produced via immunoSEQ multiplex PCR; TCRdb's table is partial and in-frame only. The data hold 300,000 to 400,000 clones, with about 85% observed a single time. Sample: PBMCs or T cells enriched from blood (not recorded which). This clonotype originated in a woman aged 25 to 39 who had been exposed to COVID-19. The rearrangement joins TRBV18 to TRBJ1-2, with no clear D. The CDR3 loop reads CASSPPSEVNYGYTF. For the CDR3, the DNA is TGTGCCAGCTCACCACCGTCAGAAGTTAACTATGGCTACACCTTC.